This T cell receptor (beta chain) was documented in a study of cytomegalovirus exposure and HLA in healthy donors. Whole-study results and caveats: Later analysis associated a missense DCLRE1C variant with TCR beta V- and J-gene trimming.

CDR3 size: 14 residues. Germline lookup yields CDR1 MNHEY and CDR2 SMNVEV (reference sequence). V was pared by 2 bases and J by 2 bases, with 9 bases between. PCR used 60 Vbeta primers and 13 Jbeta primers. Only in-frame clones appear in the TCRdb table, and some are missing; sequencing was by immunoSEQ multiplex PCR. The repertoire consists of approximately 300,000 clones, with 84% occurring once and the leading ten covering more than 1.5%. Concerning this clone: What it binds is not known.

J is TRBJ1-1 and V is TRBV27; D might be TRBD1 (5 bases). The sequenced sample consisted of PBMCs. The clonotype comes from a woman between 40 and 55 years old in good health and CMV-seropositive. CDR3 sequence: CASSLGRVNTEAFF. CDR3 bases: TGTGCCAGCAGTTTAGGCAGGGTTAACACTGAAGCTTTCTTT.